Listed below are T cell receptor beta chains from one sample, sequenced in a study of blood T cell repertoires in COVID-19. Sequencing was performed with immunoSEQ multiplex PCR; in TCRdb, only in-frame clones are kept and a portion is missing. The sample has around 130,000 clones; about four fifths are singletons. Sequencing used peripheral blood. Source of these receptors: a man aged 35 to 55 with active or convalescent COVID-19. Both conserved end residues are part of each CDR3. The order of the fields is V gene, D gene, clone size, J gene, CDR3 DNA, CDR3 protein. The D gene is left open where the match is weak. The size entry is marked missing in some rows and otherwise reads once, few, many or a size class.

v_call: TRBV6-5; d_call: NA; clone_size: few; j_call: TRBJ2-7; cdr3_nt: TGTGCCAGCAGGTGGACTACGATGGGGAACGAGCAGTACTTC; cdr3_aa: CASRWTTMGNEQYF
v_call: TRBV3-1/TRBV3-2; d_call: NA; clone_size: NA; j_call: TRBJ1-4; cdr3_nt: TGTGCCAGCAGCCAAGATGGGAGGGGAAGAAATGAAAAACTGTTTTTT; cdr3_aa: CASSQDGRGRNEKLFF
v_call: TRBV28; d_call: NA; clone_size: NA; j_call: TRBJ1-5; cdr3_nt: TGTGCCAGCAGTTTAAGTCTTCCCGGCACGGGTGAGCATTTT; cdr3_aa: CASSLSLPGTGEHF
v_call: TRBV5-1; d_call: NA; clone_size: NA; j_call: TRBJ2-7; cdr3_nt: TGCGCCAGCAGCGCAGATTCCTACGAGCAGTACTTC; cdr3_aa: CASSADSYEQYF
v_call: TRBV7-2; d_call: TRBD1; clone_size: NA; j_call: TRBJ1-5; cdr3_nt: TGTGCCAGCAGCTTGGGAGGACAGGGGTTGACTCAGCCCCAGCATTTT; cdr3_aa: CASSLGGQGLTQPQHF
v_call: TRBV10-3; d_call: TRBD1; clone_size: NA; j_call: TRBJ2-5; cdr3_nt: TGTGCCATCAGCGGACAGGGGGCAGAGACCCAGTACTTC; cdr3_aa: CAISGQGAETQYF
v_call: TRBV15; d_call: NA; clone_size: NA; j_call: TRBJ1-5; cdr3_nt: TGTGCCACCAGCACTCAAAAGGTCGGGCAGCCCCAGCATTTT; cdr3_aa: CATSTQKVGQPQHF
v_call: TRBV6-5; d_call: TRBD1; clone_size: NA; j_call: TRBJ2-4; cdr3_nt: TGTGCCAGCAGCCCAACAGGGGTTGGCAAAAACATTCAGTACTTC; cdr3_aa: CASSPTGVGKNIQYF
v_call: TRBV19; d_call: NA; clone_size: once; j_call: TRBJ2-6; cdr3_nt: TGTGCCAGTAGTAAAGTAGTTACCGGGGCCAACGTCCTGACTTTC; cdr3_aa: CASSKVVTGANVLTF
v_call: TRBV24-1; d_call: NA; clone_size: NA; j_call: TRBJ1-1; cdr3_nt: TGTGCCACCCGAAACAGGGAGAACACTGAAGCTTTCTTT; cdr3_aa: CATRNRENTEAFF
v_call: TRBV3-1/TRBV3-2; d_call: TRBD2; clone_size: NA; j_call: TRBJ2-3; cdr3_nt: TGTGCCAGCAGCCAAGATGGGCTAGCGGGGGCCTTTAGCACAGATACGCAGTATTTT; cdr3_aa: CASSQDGLAGAFSTDTQYF
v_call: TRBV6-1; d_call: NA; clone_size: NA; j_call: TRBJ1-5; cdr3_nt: TGTGCCAGCAGTGAACCACTCCTGGGGCGGCGACAGCCCCAGCATTTT; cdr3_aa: CASSEPLLGRRQPQHF
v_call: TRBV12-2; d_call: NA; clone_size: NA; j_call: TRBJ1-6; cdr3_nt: TGTGCAAGTCGCTTAGTCCAGGGGGATTCACCCCTCCACTTT; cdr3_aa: CASRLVQGDSPLHF
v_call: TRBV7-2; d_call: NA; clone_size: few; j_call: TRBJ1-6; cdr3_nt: TGTGCCAGCAGCTTATGGGACACCTTGAATTCACCCCTCCACTTT; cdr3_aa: CASSLWDTLNSPLHF
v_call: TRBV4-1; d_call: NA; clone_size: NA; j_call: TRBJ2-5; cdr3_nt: TGCGCCAGCAGCCAAGGACCCCCGGGAGAGACCCAGTACTTC; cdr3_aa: CASSQGPPGETQYF
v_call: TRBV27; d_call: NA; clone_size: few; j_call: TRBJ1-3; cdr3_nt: TGTGCCAGCAGTCCCTCCCCTATCTCTGGAAACACCATATATTTT; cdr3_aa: CASSPSPISGNTIYF
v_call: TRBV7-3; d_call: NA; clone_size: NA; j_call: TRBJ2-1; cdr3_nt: TGTGCCAGCAGCTCCGGGTTCTACAATGAGCAGTTCTTC; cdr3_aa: CASSSGFYNEQFF
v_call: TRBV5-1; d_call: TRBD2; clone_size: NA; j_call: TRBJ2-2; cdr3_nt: TGCGCCAGCAGCTCGCAGGGAGGGACCGGGGAGCTGTTTTTT; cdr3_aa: CASSSQGGTGELFF
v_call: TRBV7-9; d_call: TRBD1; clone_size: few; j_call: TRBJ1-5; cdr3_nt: TGTGCCAGCAGTCGAGTTACTGGACAGGGCTACAATCAGCCCCAGCATTTT; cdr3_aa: CASSRVTGQGYNQPQHF
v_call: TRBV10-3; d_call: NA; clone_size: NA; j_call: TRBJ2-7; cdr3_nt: TGTGCCATCAGCGGGACAACCTACGAGCAGTACTTC; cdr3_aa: CAISGTTYEQYF
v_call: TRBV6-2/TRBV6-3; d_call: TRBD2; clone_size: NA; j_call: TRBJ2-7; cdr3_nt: TGTGCCAGCAGTTTGGAGCGGGGGGCCCCCTACGAGCAGTACTTC; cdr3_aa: CASSLERGAPYEQYF
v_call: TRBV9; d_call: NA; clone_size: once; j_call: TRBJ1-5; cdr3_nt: TGTGCCAGCAGCGGACAGAATCAGCCCCAGCATTTT; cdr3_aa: CASSGQNQPQHF
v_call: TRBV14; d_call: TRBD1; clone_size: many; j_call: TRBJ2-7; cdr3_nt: TGTGCCAGCAGCAAGGGGACCGGACAGGGGGCCGAGCAGTACTTC; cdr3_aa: CASSKGTGQGAEQYF
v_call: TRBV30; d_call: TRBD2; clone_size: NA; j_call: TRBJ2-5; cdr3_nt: TGTGCCTTCGCCTCGGGGGGAGTAGGAGAGACCCAGTACTTC; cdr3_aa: CAFASGGVGETQYF
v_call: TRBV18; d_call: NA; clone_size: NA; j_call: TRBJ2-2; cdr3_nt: TGTGCCAGCTCAACAGGGTCGGGCACCGGGGAGCTGTTTTTT; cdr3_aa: CASSTGSGTGELFF
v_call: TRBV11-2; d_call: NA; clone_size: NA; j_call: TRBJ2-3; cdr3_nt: TGTGCCAGCAGCCGTCGGGACACCGCATTGACAGATACGCAGTATTTT; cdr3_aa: CASSRRDTALTDTQYF
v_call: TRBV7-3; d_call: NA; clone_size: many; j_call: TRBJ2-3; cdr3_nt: TGTGCCAGCAGCTCCCTCCCTACAGATACGCAGTATTTT; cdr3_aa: CASSSLPTDTQYF
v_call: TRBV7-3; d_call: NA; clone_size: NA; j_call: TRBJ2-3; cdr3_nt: TGTGCCAGCAGCCCAGGACTGAGCACAGATACGCAGTATTTT; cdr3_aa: CASSPGLSTDTQYF
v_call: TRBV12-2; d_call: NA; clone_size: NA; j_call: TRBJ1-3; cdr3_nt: TGTGCAAGTCGCCCCCCCGGGACAGGGTTGGAAAAAGTAAGAAACACCATATATTTT; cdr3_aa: CASRPPGTGLEKVRNTIYF
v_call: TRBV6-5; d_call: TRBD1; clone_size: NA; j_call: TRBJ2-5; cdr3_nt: TGTGCCAGCGAAACGGGACAGCGAGCAGAGACCCAGTACTTC; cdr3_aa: CASETGQRAETQYF
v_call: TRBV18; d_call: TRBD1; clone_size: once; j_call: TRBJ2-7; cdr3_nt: TGTGCCAGCTCACCGGGTGCGACCGGGACAGGGGTTAACGAGCAGTACTTC; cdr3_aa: CASSPGATGTGVNEQYF
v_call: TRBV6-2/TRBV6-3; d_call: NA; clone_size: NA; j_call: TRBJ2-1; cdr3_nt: TGTGCCAGCAGTTACGTGTGGGCCGTGTTCTTC; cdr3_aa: CASSYVWAVFF
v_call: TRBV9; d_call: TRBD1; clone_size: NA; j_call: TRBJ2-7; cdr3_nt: TGTGCCAGCAGCTTAAGGGACAGGTCCTACGAGCAGTACTTC; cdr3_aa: CASSLRDRSYEQYF
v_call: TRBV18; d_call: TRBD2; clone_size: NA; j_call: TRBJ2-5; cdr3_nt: TGTGCCGGCAGGACTAGCGGGGAAGAGACCCAGTACTTC; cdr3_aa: CAGRTSGEETQYF
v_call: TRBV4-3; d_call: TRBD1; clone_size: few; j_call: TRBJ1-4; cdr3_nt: TGCGCCAGCAGCCAAGATAAGGGGGCCTCCAATGAAAAACTGTTTTTT; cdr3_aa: CASSQDKGASNEKLFF
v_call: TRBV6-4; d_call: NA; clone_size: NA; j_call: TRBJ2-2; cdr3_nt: TGTGCCAGCAGTGGCAGTTCGAACACCGGGGAGCTGTTTTTT; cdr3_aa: CASSGSSNTGELFF
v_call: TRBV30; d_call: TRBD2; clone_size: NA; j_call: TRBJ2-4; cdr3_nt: TGTGCCTGGAGACGGGGGGAACTAGCCAAAAACATTCAGTACTTC; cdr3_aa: CAWRRGELAKNIQYF
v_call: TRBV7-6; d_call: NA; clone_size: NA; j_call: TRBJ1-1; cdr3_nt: TGTGCCAGCAGCTTAGGCAGGGAGGGTGAAGCTTTCTTT; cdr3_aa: CASSLGREGEAFF
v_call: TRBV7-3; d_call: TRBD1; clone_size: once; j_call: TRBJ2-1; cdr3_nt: TGTGCCAGCAGCTCAGGGACAGGGGCCGATGAGCAGTTCTTC; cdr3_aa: CASSSGTGADEQFF
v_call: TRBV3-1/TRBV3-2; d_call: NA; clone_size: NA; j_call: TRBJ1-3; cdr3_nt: TGTGCCAGCAGCCAAGAAGAGAACACCATATATTTT; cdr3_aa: CASSQEENTIYF
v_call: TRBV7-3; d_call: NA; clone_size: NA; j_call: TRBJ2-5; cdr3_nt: TGTGCCAGCAGCTTGGCTGGTGCCCAAGAGACCCAGTACTTC; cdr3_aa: CASSLAGAQETQYF
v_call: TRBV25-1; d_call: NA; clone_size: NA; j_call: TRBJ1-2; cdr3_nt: TGTGCCAGCAGTCGAACAGGGACCCCTGGGATGGATGGCTACACCTTC; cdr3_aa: CASSRTGTPGMDGYTF
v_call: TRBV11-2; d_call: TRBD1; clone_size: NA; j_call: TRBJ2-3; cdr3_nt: TGTGCCAGCAGCTCCAGGGACAGAGGCTACACAGATACGCAGTATTTT; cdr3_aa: CASSSRDRGYTDTQYF
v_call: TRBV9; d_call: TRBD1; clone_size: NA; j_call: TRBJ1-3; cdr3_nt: TGTGCCAGCAGGTCCGGACAGGGATCTGGAAACACCATATATTTT; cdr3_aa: CASRSGQGSGNTIYF
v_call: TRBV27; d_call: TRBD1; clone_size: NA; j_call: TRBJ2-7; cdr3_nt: TGTGCCAGCAGTTTCCAGGGGACAGGGAACGAGCAGTACTTC; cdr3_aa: CASSFQGTGNEQYF
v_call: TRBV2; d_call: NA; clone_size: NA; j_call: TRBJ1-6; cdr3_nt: TGTGCCAGCAGTGAATACCAGGTTGGAAATTCACCCCTCCACTTT; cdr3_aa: CASSEYQVGNSPLHF
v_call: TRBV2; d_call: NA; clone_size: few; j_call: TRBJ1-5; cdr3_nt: TGTGCCAGCACCCCCGAACAGGGTGCTCATCAGCCCCAGCATTTT; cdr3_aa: CASTPEQGAHQPQHF
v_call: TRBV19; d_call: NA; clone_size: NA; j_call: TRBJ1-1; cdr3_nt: TGTGCCAGTAGCGCCCGACTCGGTGAAGCTTTCTTT; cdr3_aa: CASSARLGEAFF
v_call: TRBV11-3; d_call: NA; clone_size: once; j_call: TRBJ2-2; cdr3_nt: TGTGCCAGCAGCTCCCTGGGGGAGCTGTTTTTT; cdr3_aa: CASSSLGELFF
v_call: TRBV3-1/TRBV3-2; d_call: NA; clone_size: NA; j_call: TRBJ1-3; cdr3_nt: TGTGCCAGCAGCCCCCGTCAGGGGAGCTCTGGAAACACCATATATTTT; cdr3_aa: CASSPRQGSSGNTIYF
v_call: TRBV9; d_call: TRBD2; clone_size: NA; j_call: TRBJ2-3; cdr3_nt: TGTGCCAGCAGCGTTGGGACTAGCGGGGGCCCGAGCACAGATACGCAGTATTTT; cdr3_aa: CASSVGTSGGPSTDTQYF
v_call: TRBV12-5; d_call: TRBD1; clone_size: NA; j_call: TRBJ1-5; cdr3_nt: TGTGCTAGTGGTTTAGGACAGGCTGGGGAGCCCCAGCATTTT; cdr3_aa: CASGLGQAGEPQHF
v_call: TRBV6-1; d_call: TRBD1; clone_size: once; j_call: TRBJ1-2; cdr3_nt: TGTGCCAGCAGTGAAGGTGACAGGGTGGGTGGCTACACCTTC; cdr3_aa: CASSEGDRVGGYTF
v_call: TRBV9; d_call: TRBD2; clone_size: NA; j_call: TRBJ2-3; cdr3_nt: TGTGCCAGCAGTCTGAGCGGGGGTGATTCGAATACGCAGTATTTT; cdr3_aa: CASSLSGGDSNTQYF
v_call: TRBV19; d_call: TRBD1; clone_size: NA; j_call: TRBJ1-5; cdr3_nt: TGTGCCAGTAGTGCCCCTACGGGACAGGGGAGTCAGCCCCAGCATTTT; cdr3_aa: CASSAPTGQGSQPQHF
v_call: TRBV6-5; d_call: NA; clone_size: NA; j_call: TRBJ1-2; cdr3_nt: TGTGCCAGCAGTTACTCGATAGGGGCCTATGGCTACACCTTC; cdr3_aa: CASSYSIGAYGYTF
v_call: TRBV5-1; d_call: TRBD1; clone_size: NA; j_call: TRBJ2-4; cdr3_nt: TGCGCTAGCAGCCAGGGGGCCGTAGCCAAAAACATTCAGTACTTC; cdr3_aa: CASSQGAVAKNIQYF
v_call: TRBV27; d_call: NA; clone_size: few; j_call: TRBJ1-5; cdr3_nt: TGTGCCAGCAGTTTGGGCCGAATGGAGCCCCAGCATTTT; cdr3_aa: CASSLGRMEPQHF
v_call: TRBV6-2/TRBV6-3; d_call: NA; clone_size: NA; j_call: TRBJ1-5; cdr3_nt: TGTGCCAGCAGTTCCCGGAACAGGGATCAGCCCCAGCATTTT; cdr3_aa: CASSSRNRDQPQHF
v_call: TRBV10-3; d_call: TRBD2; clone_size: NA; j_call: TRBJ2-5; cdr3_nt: TGTGCCATCAGCGAAGGACTAGCGGGGGGGGAGACCCAGTACTTC; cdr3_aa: CAISEGLAGGETQYF